This is a list of T cell receptor beta chains from one sample in a study of CD8 T cells in Susac syndrome. TCRdb fed the immunoSEQ multiplex PCR reads into MiXCR, producing one record per CDR3 protein. The repertoire holds about 50,000 distinct CDR3 sequences, with 93% as singletons. What was sequenced was CD8+ T cells from PBMCs. The receptors stem from a human donor with multiple sclerosis. CDR3s include the opening cysteine and the closing phenylalanine or tryptophan. A D gene is named only where the DNA matches it firmly. The listing skips clone size in some rows; elsewhere it reads once, few, many or a size class.

clone size	D gene	J gene	V gene	CDR3 DNA	CDR3 protein
once	TRBD2	TRBJ2-3	TRBV15	TGTGCCACCAGCAGAGAGGGGCGGGGGGTCGATACGCAGTATTTT	CATSREGRGVDTQYF
NA	TRBD2	TRBJ2-5	TRBV3-1	TGTGCCAGCAGCCAAGACGGCGGGGGGGCCCTGGGAGAGACCCAGTACTTC	CASSQDGGGALGETQYF
NA	NA	TRBJ2-7	TRBV7-6	TGTGCCAGCAGCTTAGCGAAAGGGAGTGAGCAGTACTTC	CASSLAKGSEQYF
NA	NA	TRBJ2-5	TRBV20-1	TGCAGTGCTGAGGGACCCCTAAAAGGGGAGACCCAGTACTTC	CSAEGPLKGETQYF
NA	NA	TRBJ1-6	TRBV2	TGTGCCAGCAGTGAAGCGGAGGGAGATGCGGCCCTCCACTTT	CASSEAEGDAALHF
NA	TRBD2	TRBJ2-7	TRBV20-1	TGCAGTGCCATACTAGCGGGGTACGAGCAGTACTTC	CSAILAGYEQYF
NA	TRBD1	TRBJ1-2	TRBV6-2/TRBV6-3	TGTGCCAGCAGTGAAACAGGGGCGTATGGCTACACCTTC	CASSETGAYGYTF
NA	NA	TRBJ2-3	TRBV4-1	TGCGCCAGCAGCCATCACACAGATACGCAGTATTTT	CASSHHTDTQYF
once	TRBD2	TRBJ2-7	TRBV4-2	TGTGCCAGCAGCCAAGTGAGGGACTACTACGAGCAGTACTTC	CASSQVRDYYEQYF
NA	NA	TRBJ1-2	TRBV28	TGTGCCAGCAGCCCGCCTACAGATAACTATGGCTACACCTTC	CASSPPTDNYGYTF
NA	NA	TRBJ2-5	TRBV7-9	TGTGCCAGCAGGCGTGGGGATAGGACCCAAGAGACCCAGTACTTC	CASRRGDRTQETQYF
NA	TRBD1	TRBJ2-7	TRBV5-4	TGTGCCAGCAGCTTGGCGGGGACAGACAGTGAGCAGTACTTC	CASSLAGTDSEQYF
NA	TRBD1	TRBJ2-5	TRBV20-1	TGCAGTGCTAGAGACCTAATGGACAGGGGAGAATCTCAAGAGACCCAGTACTTC	CSARDLMDRGESQETQYF
NA	TRBD1	TRBJ1-2	TRBV4-3	TGCGCCAGCAGCCAAGAGGGGACAGGGTGGGACTATGGCTACACCTTC	CASSQEGTGWDYGYTF
NA	NA	TRBJ1-1	TRBV6-2/TRBV6-3	TGTGCCAGCAGTTACGGAGTCTCTTGGAACACTGAAGCTTTCTTT	CASSYGVSWNTEAFF